This T cell receptor beta chain came from a study of blood T cell repertoires in COVID-19. Method: immunoSEQ multiplex PCR; TCRdb's copy keeps in-frame clones and lacks some. Of around 180,000 clones listed, about 87% are singletons. The CDR3 runs 15 residues. The V and J ends lost 0 bases and 7 bases respectively, with 15 bases between them. CDR1 is LGHDT, CDR2 YNNKEL, per germline (reference sequence). The receptor's source is a middle-aged man with active or convalescent COVID-19. The rearrangement links TRBV3-1 (or the pseudogene TRBV3-2) to TRBJ1-2, with D perhaps matching TRBD1 (5 bases). Sequenced: peripheral blood. The CDR3 protein is CASSQDQSGGSGYTF. CDR3 bases: TGTGCCAGCAGCCAAGATCAATCGGGGGGGTCTGGCTACACCTTC.